The 6 T cell receptor beta chains listed next were all sequenced from one sample in a study of cytomegalovirus exposure and HLA in healthy donors. The PCR contained 60 Vbeta and 13 Jbeta primers. Profiled with immunoSEQ multiplex PCR; TCRdb holds only in-frame clones, not every one. Among 150,000 or so clones, around 80% were seen once, and the ten largest hold about 13%. Sequenced sample: PBMCs. Source of these receptors: a man aged 25 to 40 in good health and CMV-seropositive.

This clone was detected only a few times. J is TRBJ2-5 and V is TRBV9; TRBD1 might be the D (6 bases). Trimming pared 3 bases from V and 2 bases from J, leaving 29 bases between. Germline V lookup: CDR1 SGDLS, CDR2 YYNGEE. This CDR3 has 20 amino acids. The CDR3 loop is CASSAAYGQSSTLIQETQYF. CDR3 bases: TGTGCCAGCAGCGCGGCTTATGGACAGTCGAGCACCCTGATACAAGAGACCCAGTACTTC.

The chain employs TRBV2 and TRBJ2-7; D is unresolved. CDR1 SNHLY and CDR2 FYNNEI come from the germline V gene. The CDR3 length is 14 residues. V was clipped by 7 bases and J by 0 bases, with 13 bases between them. CDR3 sequence: CASTAAVSSYEQYF. The DNA for the CDR3 is TGTGCCAGCACGGCGGCGGTGAGCTCCTACGAGCAGTACTTC.

This chain connects TRBV6-5 to TRBJ2-7; D gene uncertain. Per the germline V gene, CDR1 is MNHEY and CDR2 is SVGAGI. V lost 2 bases and J 0 bases, leaving 8 bases between the germline ends. This CDR3 spans 14 amino acids. This CDR3 is CASSYAGGSYEQYF. The CDR3 DNA follows: TGTGCCAGCAGTTACGCCGGCGGCTCCTACGAGCAGTACTTC.

The rearrangement uses TRBV9 and TRBJ2-5, with TRBD2 identical over 7 bases. The DNA end favors TRBJ2-7, so the J call may be wrong. The CDR3 runs 16 residues. Germline V gene sequence: CDR1 SGDLS, CDR2 YYNGEE. CDR3 coding DNA: TGTGCCAGCAGCGTAGCGGGCGGGAGTCGCTCCTACGAGCAGTACTTC. It translates to CASSVAGGSRSYEQYF.

The chain combines TRBV7-8 with TRBJ1-5; D gene unclear. Per the germline V gene, CDR1 is SGHVS and CDR2 is FQNEAQ. The CDR3 loop spans 14 amino acids. Trimming removed 1 base from V and 2 bases from J, with 6 bases in between. DNA of the CDR3: TGTGCCAGCAGCTTAGTGGGAGGCAATCAGCCCCAGCATTTT. Translation: CASSLVGGNQPQHF.

The chain is built from TRBV6-5 and TRBJ1-1; tentative D call: TRBD1 (6 bases). V lost 5 bases to trimming and J lost 7 bases, with 14 bases between them. The germline V gene encodes CDR1 MNHEY and CDR2 SVGAGI. The CDR3 spans 13 residues. The CDR3: CASSRTGWDEAFF. The DNA of the CDR3 is TGTGCCAGCAGTCGAACAGGGTGGGATGAAGCTTTCTTT.